This entry lists 3 T cell receptor beta chains sequenced from one sample in a study of neurological immune-mediated disorders. TCRdb reprocessed the 5' RACE reads via MiXCR and lists one record per CDR3 protein. The sample includes under 60,000 distinct CDR3 sequences, 10% seen only once; the top ten take approximately 22%. The specimen was PBMCs. The receptors here all came from a woman aged 40 to 50 with HTLV-1-associated myelopathy (HAM/TSP).

This clonotype was seen repeatedly, ten times or more. The chain uses TRBV10-1 and TRBJ1-2; TRBD1 might be the D (6 bases). Trimming stripped 6 bases from V and 4 bases from J, with 24 bases between. The CDR3 loop spans 17 amino acids. Germline-derived CDR1 and CDR2 are WNHNN and SYGVQD (reference sequence). The CDR3 loop is CASRRVTSKQGPYGYTF. DNA of the CDR3: TGCGCCAGCAGACGTGTTACGTCTAAACAGGGTCCCTATGGCTACACCTTC.

This clonotype was counted ten times or more. The chain carries TRBV20-1 and TRBJ2-6, with D possibly matching TRBD1 (5 bases). CDR1 and CDR2 from the germline V gene are DFQATT and SNEGSKA (reference sequence). The CDR3 covers 16 residues. V was shortened by 0 bases and J by 0 bases, with 9 bases between the two germline ends. CDR3 sequence: CSARETAHSGANVLTF. In nucleotides, the CDR3 is TGCAGTGCTAGAGAGACAGCCCACTCTGGGGCCAACGTCCTGACTTTC.

The sample holds many counts of this clonotype. This chain joins TRBV11-2 and TRBJ2-5; D unclear. CDR1 is SGHAT, CDR2 FQNNGV, per germline. This CDR3 has 15 residues. V was trimmed by 3 bases and J by 2 bases, leaving 13 bases between them. CDR3 sequence reads: CASSFATEYQETQYF. The CDR3 bases are TGTGCCAGCAGCTTCGCTACGGAGTATCAAGAGACCCAGTACTTC.